This T cell receptor beta chain was documented in a study of blood T cell repertoires in COVID-19. With V trimmed by 5 bases and J by 3 bases, 6 bases remained unmatched. Germline-derived CDR1 and CDR2 are SEHNR and FQNEAQ (reference sequence). The CDR3 spans 15 residues. Generated by immunoSEQ multiplex PCR, the TCRdb table keeps only in-frame clones and is missing some. The sample holds under 300,000 clones, around nine tenths seen once. The sequence derives from a middle-aged woman who had recovered from COVID-19. The V and J genes are TRBV7-9 and TRBJ1-4, with TRBD1 matching over 7 bases. Material for sequencing was peripheral blood. In DNA form, the CDR3 reads TGTGCCAGCAGCCTGGAGGGGGCAGCTAATGAAAAACTGTTTTTT. Translating gives CASSLEGAANEKLFF.